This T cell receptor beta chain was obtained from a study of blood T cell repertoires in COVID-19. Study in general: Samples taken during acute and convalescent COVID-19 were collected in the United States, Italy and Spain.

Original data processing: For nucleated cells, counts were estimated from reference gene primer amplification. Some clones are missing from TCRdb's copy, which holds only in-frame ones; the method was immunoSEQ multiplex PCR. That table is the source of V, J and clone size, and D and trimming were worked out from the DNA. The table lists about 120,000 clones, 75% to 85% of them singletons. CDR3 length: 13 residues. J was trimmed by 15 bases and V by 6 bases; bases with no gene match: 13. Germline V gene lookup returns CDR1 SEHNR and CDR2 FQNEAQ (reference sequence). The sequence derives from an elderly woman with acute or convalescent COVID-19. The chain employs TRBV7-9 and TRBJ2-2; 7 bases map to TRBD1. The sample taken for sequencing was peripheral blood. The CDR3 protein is CASRSLTGTALFF. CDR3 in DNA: TGTGCCAGCAGGTCATTAACCGGGACAGCGTTGTTTTTT.